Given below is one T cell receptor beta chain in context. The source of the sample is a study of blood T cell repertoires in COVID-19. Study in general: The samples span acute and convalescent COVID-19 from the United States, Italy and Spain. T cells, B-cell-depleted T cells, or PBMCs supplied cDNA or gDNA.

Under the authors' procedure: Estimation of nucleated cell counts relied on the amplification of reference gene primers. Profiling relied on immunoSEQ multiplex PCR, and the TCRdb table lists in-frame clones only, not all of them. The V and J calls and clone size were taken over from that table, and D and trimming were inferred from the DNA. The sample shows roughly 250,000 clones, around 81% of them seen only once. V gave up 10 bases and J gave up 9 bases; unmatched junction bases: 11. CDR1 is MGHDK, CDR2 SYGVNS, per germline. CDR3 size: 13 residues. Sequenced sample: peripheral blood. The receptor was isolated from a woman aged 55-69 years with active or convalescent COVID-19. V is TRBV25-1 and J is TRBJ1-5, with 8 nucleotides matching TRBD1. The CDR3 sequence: CATKQGELGPQHF. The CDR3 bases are TGTGCCACCAAACAGGGGGAATTAGGGCCCCAGCATTTT.